The clone carrying this TCR beta chain was counted ten times or more. The antigen remains undetermined. The sample originates from a study of T-cell memory formation after mild COVID-19. Study at large: TCR clusters showed largely donor specificity.

MiXCR was run by TCRdb on the 5' RACE reads, yielding one entry per CDR3 protein. Of 470,000 or so distinct CDR3 sequences listed, around a sixth are singletons. Notes on the study in general: Day 37-peaking second-wave clones had unconfirmed SARS-CoV-2 specificity. Contracting clones, day 15 to 85, had balanced CD4/CD8, and later expanders favored CD4+. Cross-reactive memory seemingly joined, as some responding clones were found in pre-infection memory.

V lost 3 bases and J 6 bases, leaving 15 bases between the germline ends. The CDR3 has 15 residues. The clonotype comes from an adult woman who had mild COVID-19 (a few samples of this study predate the infection). Cell type and time point are not known. The rearrangement links TRBV12-3 or TRBV12-4 to TRBJ2-1, with a possible D match to TRBD2 (7 bases). Sequencing used PBMCs or a T cell subset sorted from them (not recorded which). Here the CDR3 reads CASSFAGAAPNEQFF. CDR3 nucleotides: TGTGCCAGCAGTTTCGCGGGGGCCGCCCCCAATGAGCAGTTCTTC.